The T cell receptor beta chain described here comes from a study of graft-versus-host responses after intestinal transplantation. Study outcomes and limitations: There was an association between peak levels of circulating GvH clones and early post-transplant HvG declines.

The length of the CDR3 is 14 residues. V was shortened by 5 bases and J by 7 bases, with 17 bases between the two germline ends. CDR1 is SNHLY, CDR2 FYNNEI, per germline. Measured with immunoSEQ multiplex PCR; TCRdb has only the in-frame clones, and not every one. This sample carries roughly 110,000 clones, approximately 88% of them seen once, and the ten largest clones take 0.6% to 0.8%. Remarks on this clone: Its antigen is undetermined.

The source of this sequence is a human donor who was the organ donor for an intestinal transplant. This specimen was unstimulated CD4+ T cells sorted from spleen or lymph node cells, taken before transplant. V and J are TRBV2 and TRBJ1-2; D remains unclear. CDR3 loop: CASSQSGAGLGYTF. The CDR3 DNA reads TGTGCCAGCAGTCAGTCAGGAGCAGGTCTTGGCTACACCTTC.